This is a list of T cell receptor beta chains from one sample in a study of OX40 agonist ivuxolimab in advanced cancers. Here immunoSEQ multiplex PCR was the method, and the copy in TCRdb shows in-frame clones only, minus some. The sample lists 45,000 to 50,000 clones; about 81% were seen once. The sequencing here drew on CD4+ or CD8+ T cells sorted from blood, taken in a trial of the OX40 agonist ivuxolimab. The receptors come from an adult with an advanced solid tumor such as melanoma, head and neck, liver or kidney cancer. CDR3s include the opening cysteine and the closing phenylalanine or tryptophan. Each record gives: V gene, clone size, D gene, J gene, CDR3 protein, CDR3 DNA. D genes are given only for firm matches. A row's size may be missing; if present it is once, few, many or a size class.

V: TRBV4-3
size: few
D: -
J: TRBJ2-4
CDR3: CASSQDAGGTLAKNIQYF
DNA: TGCGCCAGCAGCCAAGACGCTGGGGGGACACTAGCCAAAAACATTCAGTACTTC

V: TRBV6-5
size: -
D: TRBD1
J: TRBJ2-5
CDR3: CASSLTYRGIQETQYF
DNA: TGTGCCAGCAGTTTAACCTACAGGGGGATCCAAGAGACCCAGTACTTC

V: TRBV19
size: few
D: -
J: TRBJ1-5
CDR3: CASRDTYIQPQHF
DNA: TGTGCCAGTAGGGACACTTACATCCAGCCCCAGCATTTT

V: TRBV5-6
size: -
D: -
J: TRBJ2-7
CDR3: CASSLVDSYEQYF
DNA: TGTGCCAGCAGCTTAGTAGACAGCTACGAGCAGTACTTC

V: TRBV7-8
size: -
D: -
J: TRBJ1-2
CDR3: CASSPTTTFRRGYTF
DNA: TGTGCCAGCAGTCCAACTACAACATTTCGTCGTGGCTACACCTTC

V: TRBV30
size: -
D: TRBD2
J: TRBJ2-2
CDR3: CAWSGRGPGELFF
DNA: TGTGCCTGGAGCGGGAGGGGCCCCGGGGAGCTGTTTTTT

V: TRBV5-5
size: -
D: -
J: TRBJ1-5
CDR3: CASSLWVEQPQHF
DNA: TGTGCCAGCAGCTTATGGGTCGAGCAGCCCCAGCATTTT

V: TRBV2
size: -
D: TRBD2
J: TRBJ2-2
CDR3: CASSQNGRAGAGELFF
DNA: TGTGCCAGCAGTCAGAACGGGAGGGCCGGGGCCGGGGAGCTGTTTTTT

V: TRBV5-1
size: few
D: TRBD2
J: TRBJ2-2
CDR3: CASTPLGLAGAGELFF
DNA: TGCGCCAGCACCCCCCTAGGACTAGCGGGAGCCGGGGAGCTGTTTTTT

V: TRBV9
size: -
D: -
J: TRBJ2-1
CDR3: CASSSHSKTGGDEQFF
DNA: TGTGCCAGCAGCTCCCACTCCAAGACAGGAGGCGATGAGCAGTTCTTC

V: TRBV10-2
size: -
D: -
J: TRBJ1-6
CDR3: CASSDGLRVENSPLHF
DNA: TGCGCCAGCAGTGACGGTCTACGAGTGGAAAATTCACCCCTCCACTTT